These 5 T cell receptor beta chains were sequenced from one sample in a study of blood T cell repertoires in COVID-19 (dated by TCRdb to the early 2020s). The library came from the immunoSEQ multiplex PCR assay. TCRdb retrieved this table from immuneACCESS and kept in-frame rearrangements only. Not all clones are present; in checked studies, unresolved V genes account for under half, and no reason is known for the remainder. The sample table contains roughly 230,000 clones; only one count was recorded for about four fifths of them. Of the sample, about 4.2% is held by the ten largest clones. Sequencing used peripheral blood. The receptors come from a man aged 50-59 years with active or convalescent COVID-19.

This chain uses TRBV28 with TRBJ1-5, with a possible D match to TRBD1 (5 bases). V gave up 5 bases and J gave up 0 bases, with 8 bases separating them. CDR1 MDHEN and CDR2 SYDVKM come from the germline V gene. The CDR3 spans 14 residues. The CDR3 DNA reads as TGTGCCAGCAGTCCCGACAGTAGCAATCAGCCCCAGCATTTT. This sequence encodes CASSPDSSNQPQHF.

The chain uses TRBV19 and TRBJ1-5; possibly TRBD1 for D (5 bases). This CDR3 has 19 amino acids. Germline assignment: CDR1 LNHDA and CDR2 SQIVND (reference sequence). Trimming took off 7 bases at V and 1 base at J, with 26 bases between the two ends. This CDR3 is CASTKSRQGLGGSNQPQHF. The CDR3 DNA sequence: TGTGCCAGTACCAAATCCCGGCAGGGCTTGGGGGGAAGCAATCAGCCCCAGCATTTT.

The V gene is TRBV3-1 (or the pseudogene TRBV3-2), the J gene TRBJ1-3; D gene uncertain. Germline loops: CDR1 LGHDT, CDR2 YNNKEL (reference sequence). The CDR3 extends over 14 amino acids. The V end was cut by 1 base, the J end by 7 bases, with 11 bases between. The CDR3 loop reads CASSQVARVNTIYF. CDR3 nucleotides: TGTGCCAGCAGCCAAGTTGCACGGGTGAACACCATATATTTT.

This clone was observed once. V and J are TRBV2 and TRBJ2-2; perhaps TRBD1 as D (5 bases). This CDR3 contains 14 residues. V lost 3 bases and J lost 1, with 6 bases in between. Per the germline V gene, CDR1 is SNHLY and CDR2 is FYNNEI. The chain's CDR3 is CASSEQGNTGELFF. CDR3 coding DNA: TGTGCCAGCAGTGAGCAGGGGAACACCGGGGAGCTGTTTTTT. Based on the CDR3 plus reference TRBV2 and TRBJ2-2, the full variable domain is EPEVTQTPSHQVTQMGQEVILRCVPISNHLYFYWYRQILGQKVEFLVSFYNNEISEKSEIFDDQFSVERPDGSNFTLKIRSTKLEDSAMYFCASSEQGNTGELFFGEGSRLTVL.

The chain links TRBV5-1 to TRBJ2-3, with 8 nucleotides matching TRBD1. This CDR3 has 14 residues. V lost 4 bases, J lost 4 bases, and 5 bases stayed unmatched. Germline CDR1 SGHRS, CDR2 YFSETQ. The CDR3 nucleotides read TGCGCCAGCAGCCGACAGGGGCCCCCAGATACGCAGTATTTT. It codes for CASSRQGPPDTQYF.